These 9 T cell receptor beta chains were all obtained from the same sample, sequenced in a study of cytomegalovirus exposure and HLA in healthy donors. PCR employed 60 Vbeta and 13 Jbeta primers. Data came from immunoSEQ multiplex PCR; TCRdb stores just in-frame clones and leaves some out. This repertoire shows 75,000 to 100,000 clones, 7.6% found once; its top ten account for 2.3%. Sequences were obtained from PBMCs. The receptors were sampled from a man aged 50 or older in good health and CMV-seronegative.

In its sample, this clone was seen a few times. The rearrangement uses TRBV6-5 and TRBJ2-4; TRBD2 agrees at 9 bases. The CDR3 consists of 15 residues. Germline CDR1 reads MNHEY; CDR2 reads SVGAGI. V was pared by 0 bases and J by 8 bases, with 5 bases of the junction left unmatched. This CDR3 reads CASSYSKAGGYIQYF. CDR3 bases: TGTGCCAGCAGTTACTCGAAAGCGGGAGGATACATTCAGTACTTC.

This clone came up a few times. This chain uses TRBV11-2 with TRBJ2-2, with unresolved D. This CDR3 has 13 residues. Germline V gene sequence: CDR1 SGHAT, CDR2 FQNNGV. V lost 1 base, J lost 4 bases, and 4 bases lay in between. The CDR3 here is CASSLVATGELFF. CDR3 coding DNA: TGTGCCAGCAGCTTAGTGGCCACCGGGGAGCTGTTTTTT.

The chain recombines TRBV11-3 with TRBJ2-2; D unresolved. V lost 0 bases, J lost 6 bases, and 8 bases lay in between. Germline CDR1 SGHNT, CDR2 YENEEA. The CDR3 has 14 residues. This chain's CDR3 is CASSLDTVAGELFF. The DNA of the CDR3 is TGTGCCAGCAGCTTAGATACGGTGGCCGGGGAGCTGTTTTTT.

The CDR3 nucleotides read TGTGCCAGCAGCTTAGCGGCTCAGTATGAAGCTTTCTTT. It codes for CASSLAAQYEAFF. This chain joins TRBV7-2 and TRBJ1-1; D ambiguous. Germline-derived CDR1 and CDR2 are SGHTA and FQGNSA. CDR3 size: 13 residues. Trimming took off 0 bases at V and 7 bases at J, with 9 bases between the two ends.

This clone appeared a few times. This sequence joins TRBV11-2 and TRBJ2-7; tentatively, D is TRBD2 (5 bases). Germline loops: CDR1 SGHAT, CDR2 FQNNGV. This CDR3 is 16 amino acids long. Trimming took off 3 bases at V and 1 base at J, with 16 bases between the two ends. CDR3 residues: CASSFEASGLSYEQYF. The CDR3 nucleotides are TGTGCCAGCAGCTTCGAAGCGTCCGGACTTTCCTACGAGCAGTACTTC.

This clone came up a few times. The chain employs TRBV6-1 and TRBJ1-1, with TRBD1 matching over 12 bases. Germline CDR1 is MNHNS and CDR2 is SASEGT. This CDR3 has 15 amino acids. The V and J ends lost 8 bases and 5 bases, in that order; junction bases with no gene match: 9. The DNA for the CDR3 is TGTGCCAGCGACTCAAGGGACAGGGGGCATACTGAAGCTTTCTTT. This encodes CASDSRDRGHTEAFF.

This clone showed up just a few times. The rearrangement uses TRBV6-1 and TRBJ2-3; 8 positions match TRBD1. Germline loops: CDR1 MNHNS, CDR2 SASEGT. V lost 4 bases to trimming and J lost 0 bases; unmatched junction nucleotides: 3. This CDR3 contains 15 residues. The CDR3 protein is CASSGRDRSTDTQYF. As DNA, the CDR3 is TGTGCCAGCAGTGGTAGGGACAGGAGCACAGATACGCAGTATTTT.

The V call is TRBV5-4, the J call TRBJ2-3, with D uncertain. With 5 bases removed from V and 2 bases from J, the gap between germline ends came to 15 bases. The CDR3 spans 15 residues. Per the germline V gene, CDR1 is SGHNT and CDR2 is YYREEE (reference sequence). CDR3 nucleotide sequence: TGTGCCAGCAGAGTTGGTGGGCAAGACACAGATACGCAGTATTTT. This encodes CASRVGGQDTDTQYF.

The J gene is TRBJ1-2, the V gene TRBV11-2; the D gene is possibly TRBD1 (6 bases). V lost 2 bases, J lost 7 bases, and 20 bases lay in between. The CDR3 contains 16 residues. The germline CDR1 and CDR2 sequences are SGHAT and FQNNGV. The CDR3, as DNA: TGTGCCAGCAGCTTATCACAGGGTGCTCATTTCTTTGGCTACACCTTC. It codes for CASSLSQGAHFFGYTF.